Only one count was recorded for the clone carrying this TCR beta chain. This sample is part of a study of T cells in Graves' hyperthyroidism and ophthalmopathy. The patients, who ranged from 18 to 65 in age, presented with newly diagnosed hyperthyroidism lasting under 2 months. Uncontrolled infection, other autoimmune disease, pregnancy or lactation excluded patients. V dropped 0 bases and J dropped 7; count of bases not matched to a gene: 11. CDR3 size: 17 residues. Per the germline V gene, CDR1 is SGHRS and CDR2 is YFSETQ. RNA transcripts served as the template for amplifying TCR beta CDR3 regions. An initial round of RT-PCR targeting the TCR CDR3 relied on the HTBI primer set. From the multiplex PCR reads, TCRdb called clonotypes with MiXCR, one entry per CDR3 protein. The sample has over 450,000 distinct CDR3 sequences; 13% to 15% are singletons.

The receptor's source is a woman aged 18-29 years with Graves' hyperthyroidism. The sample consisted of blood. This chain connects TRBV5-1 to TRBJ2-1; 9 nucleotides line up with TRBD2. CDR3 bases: TGCGCCAGCAGCTTGGAGGGTAGCGGGAGTCTAGCTAATGAGCAGTTCTTC. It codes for CASSLEGSGSLANEQFF.